A single T cell receptor beta chain is shown here with its context. This sample was taken from a study of T cells expressing NK-cell markers. Overall study context: Sequencing covered eight donors, seven HCMV-seropositive and one seronegative.

The authors generated TCR beta cDNA through 5'RACE template switching with UMIs. TCRdb re-called the 5' RACE reads; every CDR3 protein appears as one record, without DNA. Reported are approximately 170,000 distinct CDR3 sequences; the ten largest clones contain 20% to 25%. The sequencing sample was made of blood T cells: a sorted CD56 or NKG2C T cell subset, CD4+ or CD8+ T cells, or bulk PBMC T cells (not recorded which). The origin of this receptor is a man aged 18-75 years in good health.

The CDR3 loop is CASSLTHGYTGELFF. The V call is TRBV5-6, the J call TRBJ2-2. CDR3 size: 15 residues. CDR1 SGHDT and CDR2 YYEEEE come from the germline V gene.